This entry lists 12 T cell receptor beta chains sequenced from one sample in a study of blood T cell repertoires in COVID-19. TCRdb's table, derived via immunoSEQ multiplex PCR, lists solely in-frame clones and lacks some. The table records around 60,000 clones, about 83% of them present only once. Sequences were obtained from peripheral blood. All receptors come from a man between 45 and 60 years old with COVID-19, enrolled during active disease.

The chain's CDR3 is CATSDRSGGDLETQYF. In nucleotides, the CDR3 is TGTGCCACCAGTGACCGCTCCGGGGGGGACCTAGAGACCCAGTACTTC. J is TRBJ2-5 and V is TRBV24-1, with 8 bases that match TRBD2. Unmatched junction bases numbered 10, after V lost 4 bases and J lost 4 bases. The CDR3 is 16 residues long. Germline assignment: CDR1 KGHDR and CDR2 SFDVKD.

CDR3 sequence: CAISDSGQGDLDGYTF. CDR3 bases: TGTGCCATCAGCGACTCCGGACAGGGGGATTTAGATGGCTACACCTTC. The gene calls are TRBV10-3 and TRBJ1-2; 10 bases are shared with TRBD1. V lost 6 bases to trimming and J lost 6 bases; unmatched junction nucleotides: 13. The CDR3 covers 16 residues. Germline lookup yields CDR1 ENHRY and CDR2 SYGVKD.

This clone was seen a handful of times. V gene TRBV27 combines with J gene TRBJ2-7; TRBD2 matches 8 bases. The germline gives CDR1 MNHEY, CDR2 SMNVEV (reference sequence). V lost 2 bases, J lost 2 bases, and 8 bases stayed unmatched. There are 16 residues in the CDR3. The CDR3 region is CASSLAPTGGPYEQYF. The CDR3 region has the DNA TGTGCCAGCAGTTTAGCCCCTACGGGAGGGCCCTACGAGCAGTACTTC.

The V call is TRBV5-6, the J call TRBJ1-2; a possible D gene is TRBD1 (6 bases). In germline, CDR1 is SGHDT, CDR2 YYEEEE. The V end was cut by 6 bases, the J end by 0 bases, with 12 bases between. The CDR3 runs 14 residues. The CDR3 loop reads CASNTGTTNYGYTF. CDR3 in DNA: TGTGCCAGCAACACCGGGACAACTAACTATGGCTACACCTTC.

This clone was found a few times. The genes are TRBV2 and TRBJ2-1, with 7 bases that match TRBD2. CDR3 length: 15 amino acids. Germline lookup yields CDR1 SNHLY and CDR2 FYNNEI. With V trimmed by 3 bases and J by 7 bases, 9 bases remained unmatched. The CDR3 DNA is TGTGCCAGCAGTGACTACGGGGAGGGCCGAAATGAGCAGTTCTTC. This gives the protein CASSDYGEGRNEQFF.

This clone occurred a few times. The chain employs TRBV5-1 and TRBJ1-2, with TRBD1 matching over 10 bases. This CDR3 has 14 residues. Germline V gene data show CDR1 as SGHRS and CDR2 as YFSETQ. After removal of 4 bases from V and 5 bases from J, the junction contained 5 bases not matched to a gene. CDR3 residues: CASSPGTGEYGYTF. CDR3 DNA sequence: TGCGCCAGCAGCCCCGGGACAGGGGAATATGGCTACACCTTC. Full variable domain (outside the CDR3, taken from reference TRBV5-1 and TRBJ1-2): KAGVTQTPRYLIKTRGQQVTLSCSPISGHRSVSWYQQTPGQGLQFLFEYFSETQRNKGNFPGRFSGRQFSNSRSEMNVSTLELGDSALYLCASSPGTGEYGYTFGSGTRLTVV.

The chain couples TRBV6-6 to TRBJ1-5; 9 bases are a match to TRBD1. V dropped 5 bases and J dropped 4; count of bases not matched to a gene: 3. This CDR3 has 14 residues. Germline CDR1 and CDR2: MNHNY and SVGAGI (reference sequence). CDR3 amino acids: CASSGQGKNQPQHF. The DNA of the CDR3 is TGTGCCAGCAGTGGACAGGGGAAAAATCAGCCCCAGCATTTT.

The chain uses TRBV3-1 (or the pseudogene TRBV3-2) and TRBJ1-5; D gene unclear. V lost 1 base, J lost 6 bases, and 13 bases lay in between. The germline V gene has CDR1 LGHDT and CDR2 YNNKEL (reference sequence). This CDR3 has 15 residues. The CDR3 protein is CASSQGKVSGQPQHF. CDR3 sequence (DNA): TGTGCCAGCAGCCAAGGAAAGGTTTCGGGTCAGCCCCAGCATTTT.

The chain links TRBV11-1 to TRBJ2-1, with 11 bases fitting TRBD2. The CDR3 spans 15 residues. In germline, CDR1 is SGHAT, CDR2 FQDESV (reference sequence). V dropped 5 bases and J dropped 3; count of bases not matched to a gene: 3. As DNA, the CDR3 is TGTGCCAGCAGCGTACTAGCGGGAGACTACAATGAGCAGTTCTTC. This gives the protein CASSVLAGDYNEQFF.

V and J are TRBV4-3 and TRBJ2-2, with D possibly matching TRBD1 (5 bases). Per the germline V gene, CDR1 is LGHNA and CDR2 is YSLEER. The CDR3 has 16 amino acids. V lost 0 bases and J 1 base, leaving 9 bases between the germline ends. In nucleotides, the CDR3 is TGCGCCAGCAGCCAAGATAGAACAGGGAACACCGGGGAGCTGTTTTTT. This gives the protein CASSQDRTGNTGELFF.

The chain employs TRBV30 and TRBJ1-6; 12 nucleotides line up with TRBD1. Germline values: CDR1 GTSNPN, CDR2 SVGIG (reference sequence). The CDR3 spans 16 residues. V trimming: 0 bases; J trimming: 10 bases; junction bases outside the gene matches: 7. The CDR3: CAWSVQVGTGGSPLHF. DNA for the CDR3: TGTGCCTGGAGTGTACAAGTAGGGACAGGGGGCTCACCCCTCCACTTT.

The chain uses TRBV5-1 and TRBJ2-7, with TRBD1 matching 10 bases. The CDR3 length is 17 residues. Germline V gene lookup returns CDR1 SGHRS and CDR2 YFSETQ. V lost 3 bases to trimming and J lost 6 bases; unmatched junction nucleotides: 15. CDR3 nucleotide sequence: TGCGCCAGCAGCTCGCAAAGACAGGGGGCTTATGGGTTCGAGCAGTACTTC. Its protein product is CASSSQRQGAYGFEQYF.